This entry describes one T cell receptor (beta chain). As yet, its antigen is unknown. Germline CDR1 MNHNS, CDR2 SASEGT. The CDR3 spans 13 residues. The data belong to a study of T cells expressing NK-cell markers. Overall study context: Among the eight sequenced donors, seven tested HCMV-seropositive and one tested seronegative.

TCRdb re-called the 5' RACE reads and shows each CDR3 protein once, DNA omitted. The table lists a few hundred thousand distinct CDR3 sequences. General observations from the study: There were a few donors in whom these clonotypes also led the CD3+CD56-NKG2C+ fraction.

What was sequenced was blood T cells: a sorted CD56 or NKG2C T cell subset, CD4+ or CD8+ T cells, or bulk PBMC T cells (not recorded which). This sequence was found in a man aged 18-70 years in good health. The rearrangement links TRBV6-1 to TRBJ1-5; TCRdb selects TRBD1, and the lack of DNA leaves this call unchecked. The chain's CDR3 is CASSTGMGQPQHF.